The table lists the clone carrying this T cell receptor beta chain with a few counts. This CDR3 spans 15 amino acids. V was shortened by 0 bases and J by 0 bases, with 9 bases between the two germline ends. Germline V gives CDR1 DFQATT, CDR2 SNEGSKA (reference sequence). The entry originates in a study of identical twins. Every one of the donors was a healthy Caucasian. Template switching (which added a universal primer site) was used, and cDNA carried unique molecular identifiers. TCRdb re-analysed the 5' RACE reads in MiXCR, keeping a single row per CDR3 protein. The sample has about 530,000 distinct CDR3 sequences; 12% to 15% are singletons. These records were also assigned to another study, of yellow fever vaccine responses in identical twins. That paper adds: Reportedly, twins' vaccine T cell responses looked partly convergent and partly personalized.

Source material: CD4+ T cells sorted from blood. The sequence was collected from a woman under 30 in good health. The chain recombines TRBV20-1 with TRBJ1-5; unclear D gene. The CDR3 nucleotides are TGCAGTGCTAGAGACTCAGCAAATAGCAATCAGCCCCAGCATTTT. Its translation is CSARDSANSNQPQHF.